The 23 T cell receptor beta chains below come from one sample, sequenced in a study of technical replicates of blood from a handful of donors. Clones were sequenced by immunoSEQ multiplex PCR, and TCRdb holds only the in-frame ones, with some missing. Of some 80,000 clones detected, 85% to 95% appear once; the ten largest clones hold approximately 0.45%. The sequencing sample was made of T cells isolated from PBMCs. The receptors stem from a human donor in good health.

V is TRBV29-1 and J is TRBJ2-7; D is perhaps TRBD2 (6 bases). This CDR3 contains 13 residues. Trimming took off 8 bases at V and 0 bases at J, with 14 bases between the two ends. The germline V gene has CDR1 SQVTM and CDR2 ANQGSEA. CDR3 bases: TGCAGCTTCTGGGGCGGGGACTCCTACGAGCAGTACTTC. Translated: CSFWGGDSYEQYF.

The rearrangement uses TRBV7-9 and TRBJ1-1, with 9 bases fitting TRBD1. Trimming took 5 bases from V and 5 from J; bases not matched to a gene: 9. CDR1 SEHNR and CDR2 FQNEAQ come from the germline V gene (reference sequence). The CDR3 runs 15 residues. CDR3 residues: CASSQQGQGGTEAFF. For the CDR3, the DNA is TGTGCCAGCAGCCAACAGGGACAGGGCGGGACTGAAGCTTTCTTT.

The rearrangement joins TRBV6-5 to TRBJ1-1; D may be TRBD1 (5 bases). Between the trimmed V and J ends, which lost 2 bases and 3 bases, there was a span of 7 bases. The CDR3 is 13 amino acids. Per germline, CDR1 MNHEY and CDR2 SVGAGI. CDR3 region: CASSYGRDTEAFF. In DNA form, the CDR3 reads TGTGCCAGCAGTTACGGCAGGGACACTGAAGCTTTCTTT.

This clone was seen more than once but under ten times. The gene calls are TRBV19 and TRBJ1-1; D not resolved. The V end lost 8 bases, the J end lost 8 bases, and 18 bases lay between the germline ends. The CDR3 runs 13 residues. The germline V gene encodes CDR1 LNHDA and CDR2 SQIVND (reference sequence). The CDR3 spells CASRRTEGAEAFF. In DNA, the CDR3 is TGTGCCAGTCGAAGGACCGAGGGAGCCGAAGCTTTCTTT.

V and J are TRBV7-2 and TRBJ2-4; no definite D call. The CDR3 spans 14 residues. V lost 7 bases and J lost 0, with 10 bases in between. CDR1 is SGHTA, CDR2 FQGNSA, per germline. The CDR3 DNA is TGTGCCAGCACCCGGTTCGAAGCCAAAAACATTCAGTACTTC. It codes for CASTRFEAKNIQYF.

The chain uses TRBV4-2 and TRBJ1-1, with D possibly being TRBD1 (5 bases). Germline V gives CDR1 LGHNA, CDR2 YNFKEQ. Trimming pared 0 bases from V and 1 base from J, leaving 15 bases between. CDR3 size: 17 residues. Here the CDR3 reads CASSQEGQAEWNTEAFF. The CDR3 DNA sequence: TGTGCCAGCAGCCAAGAGGGGCAGGCTGAGTGGAACACTGAAGCTTTCTTT.

The chain has TRBV5-1 and TRBJ2-2, with TRBD2 identical over 9 bases. CDR1 and CDR2 (germline): SGHRS, YFSETQ. V shed 0 bases and J 4 bases; nucleotides not matched to a gene: 4. The CDR3 consists of 16 residues. CDR3 DNA sequence: TGCGCCAGCAGCTTGGAACTAGCGGGTGGCACCGGGGAGCTGTTTTTT. Amino acids: CASSLELAGGTGELFF.

J is TRBJ2-5 and V is TRBV29-1; D possibly corresponds to TRBD2 (5 bases). This CDR3 has 13 residues. CDR1 is SQVTM and CDR2 is ANQGSEA in the germline V gene. The germline V and J ends were trimmed by 2 bases and 5 bases, with 12 bases remaining between them. The CDR3 loop is CSVEPRGRETQYF. The CDR3, as DNA: TGCAGCGTTGAACCCCGGGGTCGGGAGACCCAGTACTTC.

The chain recombines TRBV2 with TRBJ2-7, with D possibly matching TRBD2 (6 bases). V lost 8 bases to trimming and J lost 6 bases, with 11 bases between them. CDR1 is SNHLY, CDR2 FYNNEI, per germline. CDR3 length: 11 amino acids. As DNA, the CDR3 is TGTGCCAGCGCTAGCGATCGCGAGCAGTACTTC. This codes for CASASDREQYF.

V gene TRBV27 combines with J gene TRBJ1-2; TRBD1 aligns across 10 bases. The CDR3 has 16 residues. V was clipped by 1 base and J by 6 bases; unmatched bases: 8. Germline CDR1 and CDR2: MNHEY and SMNVEV (reference sequence). The DNA of the CDR3 is TGTGCCAGCAGTTTATATCCTAGGACAGGGGGAAATGGCTACACCTTC. Its translation is CASSLYPRTGGNGYTF.

V gene TRBV2 combines with J gene TRBJ2-7; 9 bases line up with TRBD1. The CDR3 length is 14 residues. V trimming: 10 bases; J trimming: 4 bases; junction bases outside the gene matches: 11. Looked up from germline, CDR1 is SNHLY and CDR2 is FYNNEI. The CDR3 sequence: CATLLEDRGYEQYF. CDR3 nucleotide sequence: TGTGCCACCCTACTCGAGGACAGGGGTTACGAGCAGTACTTC. Full variable domain (outside the CDR3, taken from reference TRBV2 and TRBJ2-7): EPEVTQTPSHQVTQMGQEVILRCVPISNHLYFYWYRQILGQKVEFLVSFYNNEISEKSEIFDDQFSVERPDGSNFTLKIRSTKLEDSAMYFCATLLEDRGYEQYFGPGTRLTVT.

The chain links TRBV29-1 to TRBJ1-4; unclear D gene. The germline V gene encodes CDR1 SQVTM and CDR2 ANQGSEA. The CDR3 length is 14 residues. With 7 bases removed from V and 7 bases from J, the gap between germline ends came to 19 bases. Here the CDR3 reads CSAEVRGRPEKLFF. In DNA, the CDR3 is TGCAGCGCCGAAGTTCGCGGCAGACCTGAAAAACTGTTTTTT.

This clone was seen more than once but under ten times. The chain uses TRBV25-1 and TRBJ1-2, with no clear D. This CDR3 spans 11 amino acids. Trimming cost V 3 bases and J 8 bases, with 7 bases left between them. Per the germline V gene, CDR1 is MGHDK and CDR2 is SYGVNS. Here the CDR3 DNA reads TGTGCCAGCAGTGACAGTTTAGGCTACACCTTC. Its protein is CASSDSLGYTF.

The rearrangement links TRBV11-2 to TRBJ2-7; 7 nucleotides match TRBD1. V dropped 6 bases and J dropped 0; count of bases not matched to a gene: 8. Germline CDR1 and CDR2: SGHAT and FQNNGV. This CDR3 is 15 amino acids long. The CDR3 here is CASRKPGQHSYEQYF. The DNA for the CDR3 is TGTGCCAGCAGGAAACCGGGACAGCACTCCTACGAGCAGTACTTC.

The chain employs TRBV19 and TRBJ1-2; maybe TRBD1 (5 bases). The CDR3 consists of 13 residues. V was cut by 1 base and J by 6 bases, with 9 bases left in between. CDR1 is LNHDA, CDR2 SQIVND, per germline (reference sequence). CDR3 DNA: TGTGCCAGTAGTATAGCTTCGGGGGATGGCTACACCTTC. Translated: CASSIASGDGYTF.

The V call is TRBV27, the J call TRBJ2-7; D call uncertain. The V end was cut by 4 bases, the J end by 0 bases, with 4 bases between. CDR1 is MNHEY and CDR2 is SMNVEV in the germline V gene (reference sequence). CDR3 length: 12 amino acids. The CDR3, as DNA: TGTGCCAGCAGTTCTAGCTCCTACGAGCAGTACTTC. Translation gives CASSSSSYEQYF.

V and J are TRBV7-3 and TRBJ2-3, with 10 bases aligning to TRBD1. Trimming removed 5 bases from V and 7 bases from J; junction bases left unmatched: 6. Germline V lookup: CDR1 SGHTA, CDR2 FQGTGA. The CDR3 has 14 residues. The CDR3 sequence: CASSPRDRGNTQYF. CDR3 in DNA: TGTGCCAGCAGCCCCCGGGACAGGGGAAATACGCAGTATTTT.

CDR3 region: CASSVAGGRNEQYF. CDR3 nucleotide sequence: TGTGCCAGCAGCGTAGCGGGAGGGAGGAACGAGCAGTACTTC. The chain couples TRBV9 to TRBJ2-7; TRBD2 matches 8 bases. The ends lost 0 bases at V and 5 bases at J; junction bases unmatched: 4. CDR3 size: 14 residues. Germline CDR1 SGDLS, CDR2 YYNGEE.

This chain connects TRBV11-3 to TRBJ2-3, with a possible D match to TRBD2 (7 bases). The ends were cut back, 8 bases at V and 4 bases at J, with 13 bases in the middle. Germline lookup yields CDR1 SGHNT and CDR2 YENEEA. This CDR3 contains 13 residues. CDR3 bases: TGTGCCAGCGGGCGGGGGCCAGCAGATACGCAGTATTTT. Its protein product is CASGRGPADTQYF.

This chain connects TRBV7-9 to TRBJ1-5; perhaps TRBD1 as D (5 bases). The CDR3 runs 14 residues. V was clipped by 5 bases and J by 5 bases, with 13 bases between them. Germline loops: CDR1 SEHNR, CDR2 FQNEAQ (reference sequence). DNA for the CDR3: TGTGCCAGCAGCACTGGGGGGTTCGATCAGCCCCAGCATTTT. Translating it yields CASSTGGFDQPQHF.

The rearrangement joins TRBV11-3 to TRBJ1-5; 9 nucleotides line up with TRBD1. In germline, CDR1 is SGHNT, CDR2 YENEEA. V was clipped by 5 bases and J by 5 bases; unmatched bases: 10. This CDR3 spans 16 amino acids. DNA for the CDR3: TGTGCCAGCAGCAGAAGACAGGGGGAGTTATATCAGCCCCAGCATTTT. It codes for CASSRRQGELYQPQHF.

This clone was seen once. J is TRBJ2-6 and V is TRBV5-1; D possibly corresponds to TRBD1 (6 bases). V gave up 1 base and J gave up 0 bases, with 11 bases separating them. The CDR3 consists of 17 residues. Germline V CDR1 and CDR2: SGHRS, YFSETQ. The CDR3 nucleotides are TGCGCCAGCAGCTTGTTGACAGGAGCCTCTGGGGCCAACGTCCTGACTTTC. As protein: CASSLLTGASGANVLTF.

This chain joins TRBV2 and TRBJ1-5, with D tentatively TRBD1 (5 bases). Germline values: CDR1 SNHLY, CDR2 FYNNEI. CDR3 length: 15 residues. V lost 4 bases, J lost 1 base, and 11 bases lay in between. The CDR3 loop is CASSVSRVSNQPQHF. CDR3 coding DNA: TGTGCCAGCAGTGTAAGCAGGGTGAGCAATCAGCCCCAGCATTTT.